This TCR beta chain originates from a study of persistence of HIV-infected CD4 T cells. Sequencing used immunoSEQ version 4 in survey mode. The data were produced by immunoSEQ multiplex PCR, yet TCRdb's version contains in-frame clones alone and is incomplete. The sample contains fewer than 15,000 clones, 66% of which appear only once. Overlapping HIV-1 Gag 15-mer peptides at approximately 1 ug per peptide per mL were used. Sorting selected CD4+ T cells upregulating both CD40 ligand and CD69. Donors were HIV-1-infected adults who began suppressive ART during chronic infection. V dropped 0 bases and J dropped 7 bases, with 10 bases sitting between them. This CDR3 region has 15 residues. Germline V gene sequence: CDR1 SGHTA, CDR2 FQGNSA. With respect to this clone: The antigen remains undetermined.

The sequence was obtained from an adult man with HIV who was CMV-seropositive. The rearrangement joins TRBV7-2 to TRBJ1-6, with unresolved D. The sample was CD4+ T cells sorted from PBMCs after roughly 17-hour stimulation, taken from a patient who received antiretroviral therapy. For the CDR3, the DNA is TGTGCCAGCAGCTTAGCCCGGGCTTCAAATTCACCCCTCCACTTT. Translating gives CASSLARASNSPLHF.